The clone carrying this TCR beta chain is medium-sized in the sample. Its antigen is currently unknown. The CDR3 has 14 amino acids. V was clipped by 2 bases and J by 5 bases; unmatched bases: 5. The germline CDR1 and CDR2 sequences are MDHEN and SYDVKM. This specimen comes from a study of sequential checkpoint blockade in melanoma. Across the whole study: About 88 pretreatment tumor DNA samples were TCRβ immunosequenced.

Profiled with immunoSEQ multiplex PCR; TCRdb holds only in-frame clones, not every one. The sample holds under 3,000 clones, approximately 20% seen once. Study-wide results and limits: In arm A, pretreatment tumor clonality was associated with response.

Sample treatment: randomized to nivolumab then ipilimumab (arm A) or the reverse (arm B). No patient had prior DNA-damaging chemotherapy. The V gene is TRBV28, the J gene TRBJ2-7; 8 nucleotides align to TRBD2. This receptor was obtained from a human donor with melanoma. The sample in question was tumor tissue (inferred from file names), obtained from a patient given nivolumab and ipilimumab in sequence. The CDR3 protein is CASSLPAGGHEQYF. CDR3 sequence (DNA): TGTGCCAGCAGTTTACCGGCGGGAGGCCACGAGCAGTACTTC.